One sample yielded the 16 T cell receptor beta chains listed below, sequenced in a study of alternative splicing in chronic myeloid leukemia remission. In the study overall: Trial remission samples were taken at major or complete molecular response, at 12 or 24 months.

Poly-A-selected mRNA from roughly 0.95 ug total RNA formed the libraries. TCRdb reanalyzed the bulk RNA-seq reads and collapses them to one entry per CDR3 protein, without DNA. In the table there are 360 or so distinct CDR3 sequences, about 98% of which are singletons. This specimen consisted of PBMCs or total blood leukocytes (not recorded which), obtained during remission. These receptors were collected from an adult with chronic myeloid leukemia.

The chain uses TRBV29-1 and TRBJ2-4; TCRdb indicates TRBD2, and absent DNA this call remains unverified. Germline assignment: CDR1 SQVTM and CDR2 ANQGSEA. This CDR3 spans 14 amino acids. CDR3 loop: CSDEMGAAKNIQYF.

The chain uses TRBV29-1 and TRBJ2-2; TCRdb reports TRBD2, a call that lacks DNA to check it against. The CDR3 totals 15 residues. Looked up from germline, CDR1 is SQVTM and CDR2 is ANQGSEA. CDR3 amino acids: CSATNPWRGRGELFF.

This sequence joins TRBV29-1 and TRBJ2-2; TCRdb outputs TRBD2, but without DNA this stays unchecked. The CDR3 is 12 residues long. Germline V gene sequence: CDR1 SQVTM, CDR2 ANQGSEA. The CDR3 is CSVDEDTGELFF.

The V and J genes are TRBV7-3 and TRBJ1-1. The CDR3 length is 14 residues. Germline values: CDR1 SGHTA, CDR2 FQGTGA. CDR3 amino acids: CASSPQGVNTEAFF.

This chain links TRBV3-2 with TRBJ2-1. TRBV3-2 is a listed pseudogene. CDR3 length equals 13 residues. CDR3 sequence reads: CASSSTRSNEQFF.

V is TRBV30 and J is TRBJ2-2; TCRdb proposes TRBD2, but this gene call is untestable without DNA. This CDR3 region has 13 residues. CDR1 GTSNPN and CDR2 SVGIG come from the germline V gene (reference sequence). The CDR3 here is CAWRRGSTGELFF.

V and J are TRBV5-6 and TRBJ2-1; TCRdb proposes TRBD2, but this gene call is untestable without DNA. This CDR3 comprises 17 residues. Germline-derived CDR1 and CDR2 are SGHDT and YYEEEE. CDR3 region: CASSPAGLAGGKNEQFF.

This clonotype was counted once. The rearrangement uses TRBV7-6 and TRBJ2-2; no DNA is available, so the TRBD2 call from TCRdb remains unchecked. CDR1 and CDR2 (germline): SGHVS, FNYEAQ. This CDR3 is 15 amino acids long. The CDR3 is CASSSLAGVTGELFF.

The rearrangement joins TRBV20/OR9-2 to TRBJ1-1. TRBV20/OR9-2 is placed among ORFs of uncertain function. This CDR3 region has 14 residues. CDR3 residues: CSARKARRNTEAFF.

V usage is TRBV27 and J usage is TRBJ2-1; lacking DNA, the TRBD1 call made by TCRdb goes unchecked. The CDR3 contains 12 residues. CDR1 and CDR2 from the germline V gene are MNHEY and SMNVEV (reference sequence). The CDR3 here is CASSGKINEQFF.

This clonotype was seen just once. V is TRBV6-2 or TRBV6-3 and J is TRBJ2-3. The length of the CDR3 is 11 residues. In germline, CDR1 is MNHEY, CDR2 SVGEGT. CDR3 in amino acids: CASSTGFTQYF.

V usage is TRBV29-1 and J usage is TRBJ1-3. CDR1 is SQVTM and CDR2 is ANQGSEA in the germline V gene. The CDR3 totals 16 residues. CDR3 amino acids: CSVEDLGTNGGNTIYF.

CDR3 residues: CASSQGSNQPQHF. The chain recombines TRBV6-6 with TRBJ1-5. This CDR3 spans 13 amino acids. Germline V lookup: CDR1 MNHNY, CDR2 SVGAGI (reference sequence).

The chain has TRBV7-3 and TRBJ2-2; TCRdb gives TRBD2 as the D gene, but with no DNA this cannot be confirmed. CDR1 is SGHTA and CDR2 is FQGTGA in the germline V gene. CDR3 size: 17 residues. This CDR3 reads CASSFLPSGSTTGELFF.

V is TRBV27 and J is TRBJ2-3; TCRdb picks TRBD2, but there is no DNA to check that call. CDR3 length: 15 residues. Germline V gene data show CDR1 as MNHEY and CDR2 as SMNVEV (reference sequence). CDR3 region: CASSLMSSGGDTQYF.

This clonotype was observed a single time. The rearrangement links TRBV18 to TRBJ1-5; without DNA, the TCRdb call of TRBD1 cannot be checked. Germline CDR1 KGHSH, CDR2 LQKENI. The CDR3 has 15 residues. CDR3 region: CASSPRTGGNQPQHF.